This T cell receptor beta chain was obtained from a study of blood T cell repertoires in COVID-19. Study information: PBMCs, B-cell-depleted T cells, or T cells were the source of the cDNA or gDNA that made up the material.

Original processing notes: Quantification of nucleated cells was approximated via reference gene primer amplification. The table came from immunoSEQ multiplex PCR; TCRdb's copy has only in-frame clones and leaves some out. V and J calls and clone size come straight from that table; D and trimming were deduced from the DNA. This repertoire shows 130,000 or so clones, over 75% found once; its top ten account for roughly 2.1%. From germline, CDR1 is SEHNR and CDR2 FQNEAQ (reference sequence). The CDR3 has 17 residues. J lost 5 bases, V lost 2 bases, and 11 bases had no gene match. The chain carries TRBV7-9 and TRBJ1-4; 7 bases agree with TRBD1. This receptor was identified in a man between 65 and 85 years old with active COVID-19. Material: peripheral blood. The CDR3 DNA reads as TGTGCCAGCAGCTTATACGGGACAGAAGTCTTGAATGAAAAACTGTTTTTT. Translated, it gives CASSLYGTEVLNEKLFF.